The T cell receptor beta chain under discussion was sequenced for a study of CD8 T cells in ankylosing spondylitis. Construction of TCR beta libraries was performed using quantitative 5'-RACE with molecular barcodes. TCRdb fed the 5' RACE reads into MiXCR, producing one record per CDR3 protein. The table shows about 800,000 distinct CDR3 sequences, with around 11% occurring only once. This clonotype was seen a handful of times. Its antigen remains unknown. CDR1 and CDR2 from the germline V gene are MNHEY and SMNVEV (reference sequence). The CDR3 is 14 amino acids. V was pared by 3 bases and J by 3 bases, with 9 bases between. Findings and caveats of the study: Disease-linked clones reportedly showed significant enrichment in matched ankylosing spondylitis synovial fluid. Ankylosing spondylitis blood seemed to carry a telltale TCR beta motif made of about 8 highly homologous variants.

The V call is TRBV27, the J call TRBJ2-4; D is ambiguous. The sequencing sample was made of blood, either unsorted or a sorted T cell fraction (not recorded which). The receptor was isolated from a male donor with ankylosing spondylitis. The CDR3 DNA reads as TGTGCCAGCAGTTTCCTGGCAGGCAAAAACATTCAGTACTTC. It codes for CASSFLAGKNIQYF.